This TCR beta chain derives from a study of Ad26.COV2.S vaccination and SARS-CoV-2 variants. The CDR3 is 15 residues long. Looked up from germline, CDR1 is SEHNR and CDR2 is FQNEAQ (reference sequence). The V and J ends lost 4 bases and 9 bases, in that order; junction bases with no gene match: 8. Sequencing used immunoSEQ multiplex PCR; TCRdb keeps in-frame clones, though not all of them. The sample lists fewer than 300,000 clones, about 90% seen once, with 3% to 4% in the top ten. Treatment indicated: 15 to 20 received Ad26.COV2.S at low or high dose, single or two shots; 5 received placebo; per-sample allocation not given. Vaccine and placebo recipients were sampled on day 63 after the first injection.

V gene TRBV7-9 combines with J gene TRBJ2-1, with 11 bases aligning to TRBD2. The sequences come from peripheral blood, collected in a trial of Ad26.COV2.S vaccine versus placebo. This receptor was obtained from a person between 18 and 60 years old who received the Ad26.COV2.S COVID-19 vaccine or a placebo. CDR3: CASSSGLAEMGEQFF. As DNA, the CDR3 is TGTGCCAGCAGCTCGGGACTAGCGGAAATGGGTGAGCAGTTCTTC.